The 31 T cell receptor beta chains reported below all come from one sample, sequenced in a study of blood T cell repertoires in COVID-19. Some clones are missing from TCRdb's copy, which holds only in-frame ones; the method was immunoSEQ multiplex PCR. Of about 180,000 clones listed, roughly 88% are singletons. The sample was peripheral blood. These TCRs come from a human donor with active or convalescent COVID-19. The donor label of this sample is uncertain.

The chain joins TRBV9 to TRBJ1-6, with no clear D. CDR3 length equals 15 residues. Germline CDR1 SGDLS, CDR2 YYNGEE. The V end lost 4 bases, the J end lost 0 bases, and 8 bases lay between the germline ends. In nucleotides, the CDR3 is TGTGCCAGCAGCCCCCCAGGCTCCTATAATTCACCCCTCCACTTT. Amino acid sequence: CASSPPGSYNSPLHF.

This chain uses TRBV10-2 with TRBJ1-2, with 7 bases identical to TRBD1. CDR3 length: 16 residues. Germline CDR1 reads WSHSY; CDR2 reads SAAADI. V trimming: 0 bases; J trimming: 7 bases; junction bases outside the gene matches: 11. This chain's CDR3 is CASSESTGRGFSGYTF. The CDR3 DNA follows: TGCGCCAGCAGTGAGTCGACGGGCAGGGGGTTTTCTGGCTACACCTTC.

The chain links TRBV28 to TRBJ1-2; weak D call: TRBD1 (6 bases). The CDR3 is made up of 15 amino acids. The germline V gene encodes CDR1 MDHEN and CDR2 SYDVKM. Between the trimmed V and J ends, which lost 3 bases and 4 bases, there was a span of 15 bases. The CDR3 nucleotides are TGTGCCAGCAGTTTTCAGGTAGCAGGGGCCTATGGCTACACCTTC. This translates into CASSFQVAGAYGYTF.

This rearrangement joins TRBV9 to TRBJ2-1, with 9 positions matching TRBD2. CDR1 is SGDLS and CDR2 is YYNGEE in the germline V gene. This CDR3 spans 15 amino acids. After removal of 3 bases from V and 6 bases from J, the junction contained 7 bases not matched to a gene. The CDR3 DNA reads TGTGCCAGCAGCGGCGCGGGACTAGCCAGCAATGAGCAGTTCTTC. Translation gives CASSGAGLASNEQFF. The complete variable domain, with remaining parts taken from reference TRBV9 and TRBJ2-1, reads DSGVTQTPKHLITATGQRVTLRCSPRSGDLSVYWYQQSLDQGLQFLIQYYNGEERAKGNILERFSAQQFPDLHSELNLSSLELGDSALYFCASSGAGLASNEQFFGPGTRLTVL.

The rearrangement uses TRBV5-4 and TRBJ2-7, with TRBD1 matching 10 bases. Germline loops: CDR1 SGHNT, CDR2 YYREEE (reference sequence). After removal of 5 bases from V and 7 bases from J, the junction contained 9 bases not matched to a gene. The CDR3 has 14 residues. CDR3 coding DNA: TGTGCCAGCAGATCGGACAGGGGGACGGGTGAGCAGTACTTC. Its translation is CASRSDRGTGEQYF.

In the case of this clone: The junction departs from germline at one end; a sequencing error may be responsible. Written as DNA, the CDR3 is TGTGCCAGTAGTAATGCGGGAACGAATACCGGGGAGCTGTTTTTT. This gives the protein CASSNAGTNTGELFF. This chain links TRBV19 with TRBJ2-2; a possible D gene is TRBD2 (6 bases). The CDR3 contains 15 residues. Germline V gene lookup returns CDR1 LNHDA and CDR2 SQIVND (reference sequence).

This sequence joins TRBV19 and TRBJ1-2; TRBD1 is a possible D gene (5 bases). The germline CDR1 and CDR2 sequences are LNHDA and SQIVND (reference sequence). The CDR3 covers 12 residues. V was trimmed by 3 bases and J by 8 bases, leaving 10 bases between them. The CDR3 here is CASSIQAGGYTF. The CDR3 DNA reads TGTGCCAGTAGTATCCAGGCAGGGGGCTACACCTTC.

The chain uses TRBV4-3 and TRBJ2-7; a weak D match, TRBD1 (6 bases). CDR3 length equals 16 residues. Germline loops: CDR1 LGHNA, CDR2 YSLEER. The V gene lost 0 bases and the J gene lost 2 bases, with 14 bases spanning the gap. CDR3 region: CASSQEPSGHPYEQYF. The CDR3 nucleotides read TGCGCCAGCAGCCAAGAGCCCTCGGGACACCCCTACGAGCAGTACTTC.

This sequence joins TRBV6-5 and TRBJ1-5; 7 bases map to TRBD1. The J segment lost 7 bases and the V segment lost 6 bases, leaving 6 bases of the junction unmatched. Germline CDR1 reads MNHEY; CDR2 reads SVGAGI. The CDR3 totals 13 residues. The CDR3 protein is CASRLTGLQPQHF. CDR3 bases: TGTGCCAGCAGGTTGACAGGGCTGCAGCCCCAGCATTTT.

The table lists this clone with a count of one. The chain has TRBV14 and TRBJ2-2, with unresolved D. V was pared by 1 base and J by 9 bases, with 6 bases between. CDR1 SGHDN and CDR2 FVKESK come from the germline V gene. CDR3 length: 12 amino acids. CDR3 residues: CASSQGPRELFF. DNA of the CDR3: TGTGCCAGCAGCCAAGGGCCCCGGGAGCTGTTTTTT.

The chain employs TRBV18 and TRBJ1-4; no clear D. Germline values: CDR1 KGHSH, CDR2 LQKENI. This CDR3 is built from 15 residues. V was shortened by 3 bases and J by 2 bases, with 10 bases between the two germline ends. Here the CDR3 reads CASSPTLGTNEKLFF. DNA for the CDR3: TGTGCCAGCTCACCCACCTTGGGCACTAATGAAAAACTGTTTTTT.

The V gene is TRBV13, the J gene TRBJ2-7; 8 bases align to TRBD2. The V gene end was trimmed by 2 bases and the J gene end by 0 bases; junction bases not matched to a gene: 9. Germline assignment: CDR1 PRHDT and CDR2 FYEKMQ (reference sequence). This CDR3 has 17 amino acids. CDR3 nucleotides: TGTGCCAGCAGCTTATTGGCGGGAGGACCCTACTCCTACGAGCAGTACTTC. It specifies CASSLLAGGPYSYEQYF.

This clone was detected only a few times. The chain joins TRBV4-1 to TRBJ2-1; 10 bases match TRBD2. The junction had 11 bases not matched to a gene; V was cut back by 4 bases and J by 5 bases. Germline CDR1 reads MGHRA; CDR2 reads YSYEKL. CDR3 length: 17 amino acids. The CDR3 sequence: CASSPALLAGVNNEQFF. The CDR3 DNA reads as TGCGCCAGCAGCCCCGCCCTCCTAGCGGGGGTAAACAATGAGCAGTTCTTC.

This clone occurred a few times. V usage is TRBV4-1 and J usage is TRBJ2-1; D not resolved. The CDR3 length is 16 residues. The germline gives CDR1 MGHRA, CDR2 YSYEKL. The germline V and J ends were trimmed by 1 base and 0 bases, with 10 bases remaining between them. CDR3 DNA sequence: TGCGCCAGCAGCCAAGTCGACTTAATCTCCTACAATGAGCAGTTCTTC. This encodes CASSQVDLISYNEQFF.

The rearrangement joins TRBV5-4 to TRBJ1-1, with TRBD1 identical over 9 bases. The CDR3 length is 15 residues. V gave up 3 bases and J gave up 0 bases; unmatched junction bases: 3. Germline CDR1 SGHNT, CDR2 YYREEE (reference sequence). CDR3 DNA sequence: TGTGCCAGCAGCTACAGGACAGGGGTGAACACTGAAGCTTTCTTT. This gives the protein CASSYRTGVNTEAFF. Full variable domain (missing parts from reference TRBV5-4 and TRBJ1-1): ETGVTQSPTHLIKTRGQQVTLRCSSQSGHNTVSWYQQALGQGPQFIFQYYREEENGRGNFPPRFSGLQFPNYSSELNVNALELDDSALYLCASSYRTGVNTEAFFGQGTRLTVV.

The J gene is TRBJ2-5, the V gene TRBV19, with TRBD1 as a possible D gene (6 bases). Trimming removed 5 bases from V and 2 bases from J, with 9 bases in between. Germline-derived CDR1 and CDR2 are LNHDA and SQIVND (reference sequence). The CDR3 spans 13 residues. The CDR3 spells CASSPRGQETQYF. The CDR3 nucleotides are TGTGCCAGTAGTCCCAGGGGACAAGAGACCCAGTACTTC.

This chain uses TRBV24-1 with TRBJ1-2; D perhaps matches TRBD1 (6 bases). The CDR3 spans 19 residues. Deletions cut 1 base from V and 6 bases from J, with 26 bases between. Germline V gene lookup returns CDR1 KGHDR and CDR2 SFDVKD. The CDR3 DNA is TGTGCCACCAGTGATTTTCCATCGGGGACACGGGGAGGGAAAGATGGCTACACCTTC. Translating it yields CATSDFPSGTRGGKDGYTF.

The rearrangement links TRBV14 to TRBJ1-3; D gene uncertain. The CDR3 sequence is 12 residues long. CDR1 and CDR2 (germline): SGHDN, FVKESK. V lost 1 base, J lost 4 bases, and 2 bases lay in between. The CDR3 DNA reads TGTGCCAGCAGCCAAGCGGGAAACACCATATATTTT. Amino acid sequence: CASSQAGNTIYF.

This sequence joins TRBV5-1 and TRBJ2-7, with 8 bases fitting TRBD1. The CDR3 length is 14 residues. CDR1 and CDR2 from the germline V gene are SGHRS and YFSETQ. Unmatched junction bases numbered 10, after V lost 4 bases and J lost 7 bases. In nucleotides, the CDR3 is TGCGCCAGCAGCATGGACAGGGCGACGGGAGAGCAGTACTTC. As protein: CASSMDRATGEQYF.

The genes are TRBV9 and TRBJ2-7; 12 bases agree with TRBD2. V gave up 4 bases and J gave up 2 bases; unmatched junction bases: 7. Germline values: CDR1 SGDLS, CDR2 YYNGEE. The CDR3 is 16 amino acids. CDR3 nucleotide sequence: TGTGCCAGCAGCCCCGGGACTAGCGGGCCTCCCTACGAGCAGTACTTC. Residues: CASSPGTSGPPYEQYF.

The V and J genes are TRBV5-1 and TRBJ1-1; 7 bases align to TRBD1. The CDR3 is made up of 13 amino acids. The J segment lost 4 bases and the V segment lost 4 bases, leaving 4 bases of the junction unmatched. Germline lookup yields CDR1 SGHRS and CDR2 YFSETQ. CDR3 sequence (DNA): TGCGCCAGCAGCGTGACAGGGCTCACTGAAGCTTTCTTT. It encodes CASSVTGLTEAFF.

The gene calls are TRBV5-1 and TRBJ2-1; 7 bases are shared with TRBD1. Germline-derived CDR1 and CDR2 are SGHRS and YFSETQ. V dropped 0 bases and J dropped 0; count of bases not matched to a gene: 0. This CDR3 region has 15 residues. In DNA, the CDR3 is TGCGCCAGCAGCTTGGGACAGGGCTCCTACAATGAGCAGTTCTTC. Translation: CASSLGQGSYNEQFF.

The sample holds one count of this clone. The chain recombines TRBV19 with TRBJ1-5; D not resolved. This CDR3 is built from 15 residues. Deletions cut 6 bases from V and 9 bases from J, with 21 bases between. CDR1 is LNHDA and CDR2 is SQIVND in the germline V gene (reference sequence). CDR3 sequence (DNA): TGTGCCAGTAGGGAGTATAGCGCAGGCCCAAGGCCCCAGCATTTT. Protein sequence: CASREYSAGPRPQHF.

The J gene is TRBJ1-6, the V gene TRBV5-5, with 7 nucleotides matching TRBD1. Unmatched junction bases numbered 13, after V lost 5 bases and J lost 8 bases. CDR3 length: 16 amino acids. CDR1 and CDR2 (germline): SGHKS, YYEKEE (reference sequence). The CDR3 DNA follows: TGTGCCAGCAGTAGAACGGTGACAGGGTCCGATTCACCCCTCCACTTT. It translates to CASSRTVTGSDSPLHF.

This chain uses TRBV6-2 or TRBV6-3 with TRBJ1-5, with TRBD1 matching 10 bases. CDR1 MNHEY and CDR2 SVGEGT come from the germline V gene. The CDR3 is 15 residues long. V shed 2 bases, J shed 5 bases, and the junction held 3 bases outside the gene matches. The CDR3 spells CASSYDGTGDQPQHF. The CDR3 nucleotides read TGTGCCAGCAGTTACGACGGGACAGGGGATCAGCCCCAGCATTTT.

This clone was seen once. The chain is built from TRBV29-1 and TRBJ2-7; TRBD2 is a possible D gene (5 bases). Germline V gene lookup returns CDR1 SQVTM and CDR2 ANQGSEA. The CDR3 has 12 residues. V was shortened by 4 bases and J by 7 bases, with 14 bases between the two germline ends. CDR3 residues: CSVVLLAGEQYF. CDR3 DNA sequence: TGCAGCGTTGTTCTCCTAGCCGGTGAGCAGTACTTC.

The chain has TRBV12-3 or TRBV12-4 and TRBJ2-3; no definite D call. V was cut by 3 bases and J by 5 bases, with 9 bases left in between. The CDR3 spans 13 residues. The CDR3 coding sequence is TGTGCCAGCAGTTTTCGGTCATTAGATACGCAGTATTTT. This sequence encodes CASSFRSLDTQYF.

This clone was picked up a small number of times. Other DNA sequences of this sample code for an identical CDR3. The gene calls are TRBV11-2 and TRBJ2-1, with D maybe TRBD2 (6 bases). Trimming shortened V by 3 bases and J by 6 bases, and 9 bases separated the two germline ends. The CDR3 is 13 amino acids. The germline V gene encodes CDR1 SGHAT and CDR2 FQNNGV. The CDR3 reads CASSLAGGNEQFF. The DNA of the CDR3 is TGTGCCAGCAGCTTGGCCGGGGGCAATGAGCAGTTCTTC.

CDR3 sequence: CASSVAPGEAYEQYF. The CDR3 DNA reads TGTGCCAGCAGCGTAGCTCCGGGAGAGGCCTACGAGCAGTACTTC. This chain uses TRBV9 with TRBJ2-7, with TRBD2 as a possible D gene (6 bases). The CDR3 length is 15 residues. V lost 0 bases and J 2 bases, leaving 12 bases between the germline ends. The V gene's germline CDR1 is SGDLS and CDR2 YYNGEE.

This clone was found once. The chain couples TRBV19 to TRBJ2-1; the match to TRBD1 covers 7 bases. The J segment lost 4 bases and the V segment lost 5 bases, leaving 8 bases of the junction unmatched. In germline, CDR1 is LNHDA, CDR2 SQIVND (reference sequence). The CDR3 runs 15 residues. The CDR3 DNA reads as TGTGCCAGTAGTCTAAGACAGGGAACTTACAATGAGCAGTTCTTC. It yields the protein CASSLRQGTYNEQFF.

This chain connects TRBV2 to TRBJ2-3; 7 bases match TRBD1. Looked up from germline, CDR1 is SNHLY and CDR2 is FYNNEI. V was clipped by 5 bases and J by 0 bases; unmatched bases: 5. The CDR3 covers 15 residues. The CDR3 loop reads CASSSGTASTDTQYF. CDR3 bases: TGTGCCAGCAGTTCCGGGACAGCTAGCACAGATACGCAGTATTTT.